This TCR beta chain was captured by sequencing in a study of OX40 agonist ivuxolimab in advanced cancers. Across the whole study: Dose-escalation patients were diagnosed with hepatocellular carcinoma, melanoma, renal cell cancer or head and neck cancer.

The protocol was immunoSEQ multiplex PCR, while the TCRdb copy is restricted to in-frame clones and leaves out a portion. The table records some 77,000 clones, approximately 92% of them present only once. General study results and limits: Which antigen the expanded peripheral T cells recognized is unknown. CD8+ T cells (on average) carried more expanded clones than CD4+ T cells.

This clone has only one observation. What it binds is not known. Trimming pared 3 bases from V and 5 bases from J, leaving 12 bases between. The germline CDR1 and CDR2 sequences are SGDLS and YYNGEE. The CDR3 has 13 amino acids. This chain joins TRBV9 and TRBJ2-7; TRBD2 is a possible D gene (6 bases). This clonotype originated in an adult with an advanced solid tumor such as melanoma, head and neck, liver or kidney cancer. The source material was CD4+ or CD8+ T cells sorted from blood, sampled in a trial of the OX40 agonist ivuxolimab. The CDR3 sequence: CASSAGVRDEQYF. The DNA for the CDR3 is TGTGCCAGCAGCGCGGGAGTGCGGGACGAGCAGTACTTC. Full variable domain (remainder filled in from reference TRBV9 and TRBJ2-7): DSGVTQTPKHLITATGQRVTLRCSPRSGDLSVYWYQQSLDQGLQFLIQYYNGEERAKGNILERFSAQQFPDLHSELNLSSLELGDSALYFCASSAGVRDEQYFGPGTRLTVT.